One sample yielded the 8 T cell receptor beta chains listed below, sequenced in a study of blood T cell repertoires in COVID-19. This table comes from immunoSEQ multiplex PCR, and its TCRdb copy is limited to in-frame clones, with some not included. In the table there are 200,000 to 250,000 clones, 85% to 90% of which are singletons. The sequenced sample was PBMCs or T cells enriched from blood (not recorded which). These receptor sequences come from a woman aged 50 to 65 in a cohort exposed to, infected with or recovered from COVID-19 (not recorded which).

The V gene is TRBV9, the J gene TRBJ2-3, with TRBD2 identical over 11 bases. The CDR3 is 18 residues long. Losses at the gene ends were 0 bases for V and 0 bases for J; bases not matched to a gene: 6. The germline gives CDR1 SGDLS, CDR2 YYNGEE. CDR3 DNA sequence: TGTGCCAGCAGCGTAGCTGGCAGACTAGCGGGGAGCACAGATACGCAGTATTTT. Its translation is CASSVAGRLAGSTDTQYF.

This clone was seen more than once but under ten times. Here the CDR3 reads CASSFSSSQGNGYTF. The CDR3 coding sequence is TGTGCCAGCAGTTTCTCCTCGTCACAGGGTAACGGCTACACCTTC. The rearrangement joins TRBV28 to TRBJ1-2, with D possibly being TRBD1 (6 bases). The CDR3 spans 15 residues. V dropped 3 bases and J dropped 8 bases, with 19 bases sitting between them. Germline CDR1 and CDR2: MDHEN and SYDVKM.

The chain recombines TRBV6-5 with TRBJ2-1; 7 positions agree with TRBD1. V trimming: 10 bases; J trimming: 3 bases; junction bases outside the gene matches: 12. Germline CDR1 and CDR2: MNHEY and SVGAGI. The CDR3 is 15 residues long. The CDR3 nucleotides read TGTGCCACGCAAACCGGGACAGATTTCTACAATGAGCAGTTCTTC. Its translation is CATQTGTDFYNEQFF.

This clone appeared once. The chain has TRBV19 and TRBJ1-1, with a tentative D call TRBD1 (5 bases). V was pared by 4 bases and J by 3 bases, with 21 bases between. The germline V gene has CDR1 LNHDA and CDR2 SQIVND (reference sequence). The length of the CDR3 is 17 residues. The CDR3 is CASSRRGVGLGDTEAFF. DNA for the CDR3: TGTGCCAGTAGTAGGCGAGGAGTAGGCCTAGGGGACACTGAAGCTTTCTTT.

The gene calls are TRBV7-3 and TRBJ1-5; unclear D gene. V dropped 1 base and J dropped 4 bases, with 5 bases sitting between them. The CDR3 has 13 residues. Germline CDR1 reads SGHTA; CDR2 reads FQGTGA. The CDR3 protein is CASSLNTNQPQHF. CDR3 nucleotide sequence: TGTGCCAGCAGCTTAAACACAAATCAGCCCCAGCATTTT.

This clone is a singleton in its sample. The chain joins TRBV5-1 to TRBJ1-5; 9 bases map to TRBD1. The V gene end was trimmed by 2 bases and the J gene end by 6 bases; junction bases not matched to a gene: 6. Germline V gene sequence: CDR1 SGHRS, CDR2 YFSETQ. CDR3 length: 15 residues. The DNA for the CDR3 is TGCGCCAGCAGCTTTGATGGGACAGGGCTTCAGCCCCAGCATTTT. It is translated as CASSFDGTGLQPQHF. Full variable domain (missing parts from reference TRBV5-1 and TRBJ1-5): KAGVTQTPRYLIKTRGQQVTLSCSPISGHRSVSWYQQTPGQGLQFLFEYFSETQRNKGNFPGRFSGRQFSNSRSEMNVSTLELGDSALYLCASSFDGTGLQPQHFGDGTRLSIL.

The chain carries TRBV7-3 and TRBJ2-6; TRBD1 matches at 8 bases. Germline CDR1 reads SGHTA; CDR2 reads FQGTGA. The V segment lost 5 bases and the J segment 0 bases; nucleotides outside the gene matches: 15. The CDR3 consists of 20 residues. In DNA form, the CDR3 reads TGTGCCAGCAGCCGCACGCAGGGGACAGGAAAATTCTCTGGGGCCAACGTCCTGACTTTC. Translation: CASSRTQGTGKFSGANVLTF.

CDR3 bases: TGTGCCAGCAGCTTAACAGGGAGCTCTGGGGCCAACGTCCTGACTTTC. This gives the protein CASSLTGSSGANVLTF. The rearrangement joins TRBV7-9 to TRBJ2-6; D may be TRBD1 (6 bases). CDR3 size: 16 residues. Germline V gives CDR1 SEHNR, CDR2 FQNEAQ (reference sequence). Trimming took off 2 bases at V and 0 bases at J, with 8 bases between the two ends.